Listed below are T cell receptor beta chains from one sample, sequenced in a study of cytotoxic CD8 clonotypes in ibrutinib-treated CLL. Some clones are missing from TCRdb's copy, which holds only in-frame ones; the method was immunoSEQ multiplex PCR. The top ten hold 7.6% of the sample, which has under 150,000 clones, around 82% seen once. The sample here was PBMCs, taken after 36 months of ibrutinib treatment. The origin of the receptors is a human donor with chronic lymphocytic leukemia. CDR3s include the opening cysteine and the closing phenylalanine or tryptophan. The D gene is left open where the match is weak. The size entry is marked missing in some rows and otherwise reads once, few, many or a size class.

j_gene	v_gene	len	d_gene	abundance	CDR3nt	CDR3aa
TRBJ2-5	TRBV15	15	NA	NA	TGTGCCACCAGCAGATCGGGGACGGCCCAAGAGACCCAGTACTTC	CATSRSGTAQETQYF
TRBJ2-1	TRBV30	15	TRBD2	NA	TGTGCCTGGAGGCCCCGGCTAGCGGGGACCAATGAGCAGTTCTTC	CAWRPRLAGTNEQFF
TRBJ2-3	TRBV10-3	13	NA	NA	TGTGCCATCAGTGGCGCCAGCACAGATACGCAGTATTTT	CAISGASTDTQYF
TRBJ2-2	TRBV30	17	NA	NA	TGTGCCTGGGGGGACTCCCAAACCCACACAAACACCGGGGAGCTGTTTTTT	CAWGDSQTHTNTGELFF
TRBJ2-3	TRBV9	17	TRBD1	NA	TGTGCCAGCAGCGTAGCGGGACAGGCTTGGGGCACAGATACGCAGTATTTT	CASSVAGQAWGTDTQYF
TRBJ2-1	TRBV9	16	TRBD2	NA	TGTGCCAGCAGCGTAGCTGGGACTAGCGGACACAATGAGCAGTTCTTC	CASSVAGTSGHNEQFF
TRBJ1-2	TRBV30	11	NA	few	TGTGCCTGGAGCATAGGCTATGGCTACACCTTC	CAWSIGYGYTF
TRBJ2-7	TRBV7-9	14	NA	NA	TGTGCCAGCAGCCAGGACAAGACGGGGTACGAGCAGTACTTC	CASSQDKTGYEQYF
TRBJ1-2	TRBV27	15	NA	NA	TGTGCCAGCAGTTTAGGGGGTCGGCCCATTTATGGCTACACCTTC	CASSLGGRPIYGYTF
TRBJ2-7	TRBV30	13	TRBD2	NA	TGTGCCTGGAGTAGGGGAGGGGCCTACGAGCAGTACTTC	CAWSRGGAYEQYF
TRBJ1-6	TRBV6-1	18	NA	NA	TGTGCCAGCAGTGAAGCGGTTCTTGGGAGCTCCTATAATTCACCCCTCCACTTT	CASSEAVLGSSYNSPLHF